This T cell receptor beta chain was obtained from a study of cytomegalovirus exposure and HLA in healthy donors. Study-level information: Ancestry clustering placed around 81% of several hundred genotyped donors in the Caucasian-associated cluster.

The PCR employed 60 Vbeta primers together with 13 Jbeta primers. Data came from immunoSEQ multiplex PCR; TCRdb stores just in-frame clones and leaves some out. The sample holds 110,000 or so clones; approximately 80% are singletons and the top ten take 12%. Although they were nominally healthy when sampled, donors likely had unrecorded immune exposures. The germline V gene has CDR1 SGHVS and CDR2 FNYEAQ. Deletions cut 5 bases from V and 3 bases from J, with 11 bases between. CDR3 length: 13 residues. The chain has TRBV7-6 and TRBJ2-7; TRBD1 might be the D (5 bases). Sequenced input: PBMCs. The receptor was derived from a woman in her thirties or forties in good health and CMV-seropositive. The CDR3 DNA reads as TGTGCCAGCAGCCCGGAGACAGACTACGAGCAGTACTTC. It yields the protein CASSPETDYEQYF.